This T cell receptor beta chain was sequenced for a study of T cells in Graves' hyperthyroidism and ophthalmopathy. Study-wide points: Most thyroid clonotypes that were expanded above 0.001 also turned up in blood. Ophthalmopathy was model-predicted a median about six months pre-onset. Patients with ophthalmopathy were separated from those with stable hyperthyroidism by a 13 V-J model.

The CDR3 has 16 amino acids. V lost 0 bases to trimming and J lost 4 bases, with 18 bases between them. The V gene's germline CDR1 is GTSNPN and CDR2 SVGIG (reference sequence). Diagnoses were made from clinical symptoms, serum measures (thyroxine and TRAb), thyroid ultrasound and orbital computed tomography. From RNA transcripts, TCR beta CDR3 regions were amplified. TCR CDR3 underwent first-round RT-PCR with the HTBI primer set. A single record per CDR3 protein comes from TCRdb applying MiXCR to the multiplex PCR reads. This sample carries about 530,000 distinct CDR3 sequences, 17% of them seen once, and the ten largest clones take around 17%. This clonotype has just a few counts. Its target is not known.

The chain carries TRBV30 and TRBJ2-5; D not certain. Sequenced input: blood. This TCR was sampled from a woman between 18 and 29 years old with Graves' ophthalmopathy. The CDR3 here is CAWSVDSSTYRETQYF. CDR3 bases: TGTGCCTGGAGTGTAGATAGCTCAACCTATCGAGAGACCCAGTACTTC.